This T cell receptor beta chain appears in the sequencing data of a study of CXCR3 chemokines and chemotherapy response in bladder cancer (dated by TCRdb to the early 2020s). General notes on the study: The study set out to examine whether the activity of the CXCR3 chemokine system within tumors predicted response to chemotherapy in human bladder cancer.

This clonotype is classified as medium-sized (0.01 to 0.1%). Its antigen target is currently unknown. Base qualities are missing; no much larger clone stands one base away. V is cut by 0 bases and J by 4 bases, and the space between the germline ends is 11 bases. Sequences SGHNT (CDR1) and YYREEE (CDR2) are obtained from the germline V gene (reference sequence). The CDR3 contains 15 residues, cysteine and phenylalanine counted. CDR3 DNA only is kept here, 45 bases in frame from base 1. The library was generated by PCR. TCRdb shows the sequencer as Illumina HiSeq 2500. The public reads were quality trimmed at Q25 with fastp and then assembled into clones with MiXCR by TCRdb, keeping productive beta chains. Each record represents a unique CDR3 protein, reported with the most common genes and DNA among its rows. The sample has about 3,500 distinct CDR3 sequences on record, roughly 26% of them singletons. Roughly an eighth of the sample goes to the ten largest clones.

This specimen was collected from a patient whose treatment included neoadjuvant chemotherapy. This sequence was found in a human donor with bladder cancer that did not respond to neoadjuvant chemotherapy. The V and J segments used are TRBV5-4 and TRBJ1-3, and the D gene may be TRBD1, 5 bases matching. In nucleotide form, the sequence is TGTGCCAGCAGCTTGGTTGGGGGAAACGGAAACACCATATATTTT. This yields the protein CASSLVGGNGNTIYF.